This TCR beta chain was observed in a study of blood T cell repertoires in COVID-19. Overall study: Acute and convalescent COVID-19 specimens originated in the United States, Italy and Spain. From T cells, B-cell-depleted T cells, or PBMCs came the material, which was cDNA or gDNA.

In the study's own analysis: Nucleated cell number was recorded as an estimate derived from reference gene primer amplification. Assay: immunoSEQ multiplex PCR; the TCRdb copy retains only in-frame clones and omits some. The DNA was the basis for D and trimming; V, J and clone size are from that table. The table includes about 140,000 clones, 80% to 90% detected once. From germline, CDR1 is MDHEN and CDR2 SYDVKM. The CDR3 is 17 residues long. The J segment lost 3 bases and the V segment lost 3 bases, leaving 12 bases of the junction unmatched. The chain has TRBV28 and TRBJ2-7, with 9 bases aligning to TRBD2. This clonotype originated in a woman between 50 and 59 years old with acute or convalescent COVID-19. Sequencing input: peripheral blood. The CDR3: CASSFKRGVPLIYEQYF. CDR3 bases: TGTGCCAGCAGTTTTAAGCGGGGGGTCCCCTTGATCTACGAGCAGTACTTC.